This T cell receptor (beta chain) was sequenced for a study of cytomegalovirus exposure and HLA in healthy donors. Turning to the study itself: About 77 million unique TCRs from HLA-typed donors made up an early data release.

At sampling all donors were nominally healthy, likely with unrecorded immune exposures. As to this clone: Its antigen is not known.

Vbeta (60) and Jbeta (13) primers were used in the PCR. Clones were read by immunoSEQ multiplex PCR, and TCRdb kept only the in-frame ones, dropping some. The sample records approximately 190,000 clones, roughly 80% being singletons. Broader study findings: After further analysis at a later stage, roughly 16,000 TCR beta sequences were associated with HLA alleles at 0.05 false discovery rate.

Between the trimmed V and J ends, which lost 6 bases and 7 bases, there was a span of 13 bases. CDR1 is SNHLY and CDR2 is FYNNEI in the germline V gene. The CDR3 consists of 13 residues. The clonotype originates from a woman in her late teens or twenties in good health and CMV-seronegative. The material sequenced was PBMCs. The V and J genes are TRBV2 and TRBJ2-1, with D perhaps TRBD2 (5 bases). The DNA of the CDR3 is TGTGCCAGCAGCGTGACCCGCGGGAATGAGCAGTTCTTC. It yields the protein CASSVTRGNEQFF.